Given below is one TCR beta chain in context. This clone's antigen is unknown. No qualities accompany the bases; no much larger clone lies one base away. Library creation used the immunoSEQ multiplex PCR assay. The paper's processing steps were these. To diagnose cytomegalovirus status from the catalog of TCR beta chain sequences, a statistical classification framework was built. TCRdb carries this immuneACCESS record with in-frame sequences only. Its versions omit some clonotypes, under half of them owing to an unresolved V gene in the studies checked, with the rest unexplained. The D gene and trimming were derived from the DNA, and the V and J assignments and clone size from that table. For this sample there are more than 95,000 clones; around 95% appear just once. 1.5% to 2% of the sample comes from the top ten. The CDR3 runs 15 residues from the cysteine to the phenylalanine. Kept here is only the CDR3 DNA, which spans 45 bases and is read in frame from base 1. Via the germline V gene, CDR1 is MNHEY and CDR2 SVGAGI. The germline V end is reduced by 6 bases and the J end by 2 bases; junction bases left unmatched: 9.

The data stem from a study of cytomegalovirus exposure and HLA in healthy donors (TCRdb year 2017). Study-wide context: According to a later analysis, one platform produced both the roughly 110 validation repertoires and the 666 repertoires of the first cohort. The aim of the study was to test whether cataloging public T cell receptors could identify signatures of past pathogen exposure. Besides the first cohort of roughly 640 subjects, a separate validation cohort made up of some 110 different subjects was used. The study combined high-throughput TCR immunosequencing, statistical association of individual TCRs with disease status, and machine learning to predict cytomegalovirus infection status. The paper as a whole reports these results and caveats: A later analysis lacked HLA typing for the validation cohort, so it scored co-occurrence in that cohort across all 110 or so repertoires. Of the cluster scores, approximately 95% were above 0 in a later analysis, which found that TCRs clustered in the first cohort also tended to co-occur in the 120 validation repertoires. In both the original and validation cohorts, the classifier was reported to diagnose cytomegalovirus status with high specificity and sensitivity. It was suggested by the authors that the approach could potentially be generalized to other disease states and immunological phenotypes. The study gave a list of under 200 TCR beta chains associated with cytomegalovirus. Most TCR sequences were observed very rarely across donors, whereas some public TCRs were present in many individuals. A few of the identified cytomegalovirus-associated TCR beta chains were confirmed in vitro to be specific for cytomegalovirus antigens.

Separate from the roughly 650-subject first cohort, the validation cohort of roughly 120 subjects was the group to which the donors belonged. The clonotype originates from a man in his late teens or twenties in good health and CMV-seronegative. In this chain, TRBV6-5 is recombined with TRBJ2-7; TRBD1 fits 8 bases in the junction. Material for sequencing was PBMCs. The sequenced DNA is TGTGCCAGCAGCCCCTCCGGACAGGGAACCTACGAGCAGTACTTC. Protein translation: CASSPSGQGTYEQYF.